The T cell receptor (beta chain) under discussion was sequenced for a study of response to subunit inactivated influenza vaccine (dated by TCRdb to the late 2010s). At the level of the whole study: Deep quantitative T cell receptor repertoire profiling was used in the study to track responses to a trivalent subunit inactivated influenza vaccine. Results the study describes overall, beyond this receptor: The authors suggested that each seasonal influenza vaccination may recruit only a limited number of new T cells.

The library came from RT-PCR. Sequencing took place on an Illumina HiSeq 2500. In-frame beta chains were kept once TCRdb had trimmed the public reads at Q25 with fastp and called clones with MiXCR. Merged by CDR3 protein, the rows form single entries marked with the most common genes and DNA. For this sample the table gives about 780,000 distinct CDR3 sequences, of which less than 20% were detected only once. The ten largest clones represent roughly 11% of the sample. With regard to this clonotype: The clone's antigen remains unknown. One base away there is no much larger clone; base qualities are not given.

The clonotype originates from a man in his fifties who received an inactivated influenza vaccine. Donor details come from another sample of the same person, matched by shared clones. Sequences were derived from PBMCs from blood, sampled 4 to 6 days after vaccination.

Here the CDR3 is given as CSAAGLVTDTQYF. The DNA is TGCAGTGCCGCTGGACTGGTAACAGATACGCAGTATTTT. The receptor chain draws on TRBV20-1 and TRBJ2-3, and TRBD2 may be the D gene, going by 5 matching bases. CDR1 DFQATT and CDR2 SNEGSKA were looked up in the germline V gene (reference sequence). V and J are truncated by 6 bases and 3 bases respectively, leaving an intervening sequence of 13 bases. From its cysteine to its phenylalanine, the CDR3 spans 13 amino acids. Here the CDR3 DNA is all that survives: 39 bases in frame from base 1.